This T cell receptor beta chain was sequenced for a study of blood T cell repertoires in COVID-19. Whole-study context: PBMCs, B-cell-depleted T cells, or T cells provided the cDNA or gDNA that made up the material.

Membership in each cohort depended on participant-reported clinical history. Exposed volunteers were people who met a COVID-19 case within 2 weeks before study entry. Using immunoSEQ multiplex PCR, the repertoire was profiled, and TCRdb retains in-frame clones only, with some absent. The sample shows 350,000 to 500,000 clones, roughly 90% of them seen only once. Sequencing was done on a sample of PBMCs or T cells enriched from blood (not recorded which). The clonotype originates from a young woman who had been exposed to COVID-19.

The CDR3 sequence: CASSLLAGEETQYF. The CDR3 DNA reads as TGTGCCAGCAGCTTACTAGCGGGAGAAGAGACCCAGTACTTC. The genes are TRBV7-9 and TRBJ2-5; 10 positions match TRBD2. Trimming removed 2 bases from V and 3 bases from J; junction bases left unmatched: 0. This CDR3 has 14 amino acids. The V gene's germline CDR1 is SEHNR and CDR2 FQNEAQ (reference sequence). The variable domain in full, completed from reference TRBV7-9 and TRBJ2-5, reads DTGVSQNPRHKITKRGQNVTFRCDPISEHNRLYWYRQTLGQGPEFLTYFQNEAQLEKSRLLSDRFSAERPKGSFSTLEIQRTEQGDSAMYLCASSLLAGEETQYFGPGTRLLVL.